Listed here are 10 T cell receptor beta chains from one sample, sequenced in a study of neoadjuvant anti-PD-1 for oral cavity cancer. Method: immunoSEQ multiplex PCR; TCRdb's copy keeps in-frame clones and lacks some. The table includes about 12,000 clones, 50% to 75% detected once. This material consisted of PBMCs, taken before nivolumab (anti-PD-1) treatment. Receptors were obtained from a person between 40 and 79 years old with oral cavity squamous cell carcinoma.

The J gene is TRBJ2-3, the V gene TRBV7-9; 11 bases fit TRBD2. There are 16 residues in the CDR3. The J segment lost 6 bases and the V segment lost 1 base, leaving 6 bases of the junction unmatched. Germline V lookup: CDR1 SEHNR, CDR2 FQNEAQ (reference sequence). CDR3 DNA: TGTGCCAGCAGCTTAGGACTAGCGGGGATAGGGGATACGCAGTATTTT. Amino acid sequence: CASSLGLAGIGDTQYF.

The chain has TRBV28 and TRBJ1-3, with unresolved D. Trimming took 5 bases from V and 4 from J, leaving 15 bases between them. CDR1 is MDHEN and CDR2 is SYDVKM in the germline V gene. There are 15 residues in the CDR3. In nucleotides, the CDR3 is TGTGCCAGCAGTGGGCCTCCTCCGGCCGGAAACACCATATATTTT. It encodes CASSGPPPAGNTIYF.

There are a few counts of this clone. The chain uses TRBV29-1 and TRBJ1-5; TRBD1 matches at 8 bases. Germline loops: CDR1 SQVTM, CDR2 ANQGSEA. V lost 5 bases, J lost 7 bases, and 7 bases stayed unmatched. This CDR3 has 13 residues. CDR3 region: CSVRTGIGQPQHF. In DNA form, the CDR3 reads TGCAGCGTTAGGACAGGGATAGGACAGCCCCAGCATTTT.

The chain carries TRBV28 and TRBJ2-5, with a tentative D call TRBD2 (6 bases). CDR1 and CDR2 from the germline V gene are MDHEN and SYDVKM. V was shortened by 5 bases and J by 0 bases, with 16 bases between the two germline ends. This CDR3 has 16 residues. The CDR3 nucleotides read TGTGCCAGCAGTCCCGCAGATAGCGGAAACCAAGAGACCCAGTACTTC. It yields the protein CASSPADSGNQETQYF.

The chain joins TRBV5-1 to TRBJ2-5; the match to TRBD2 covers 12 bases. The CDR3 sequence is 18 residues long. Per germline, CDR1 SGHRS and CDR2 YFSETQ. The junction had 10 bases not matched to a gene; V was cut back by 2 bases and J by 2 bases. CDR3 in DNA: TGCGCCAGCAGCTTTTCCGGCGGACTAGCGGGAATTCAAGAGACCCAGTACTTC. The encoded protein is CASSFSGGLAGIQETQYF.

This chain links TRBV18 with TRBJ1-2; D is perhaps TRBD1 (5 bases). The ends were cut back, 3 bases at V and 6 bases at J, with 17 bases in the middle. The germline CDR1 and CDR2 sequences are KGHSH and LQKENI. This CDR3 spans 15 amino acids. The CDR3 coding sequence is TGTGCCAGCTCACCCAGGGCCCAGGGAGGCGATGGCTACACCTTC. This translates into CASSPRAQGGDGYTF.

The chain carries TRBV19 and TRBJ2-7; 7 bases are shared with TRBD1. The CDR3 length is 13 residues. Trimming took 7 bases from V and 1 from J; bases not matched to a gene: 4. The germline CDR1 and CDR2 sequences are LNHDA and SQIVND (reference sequence). Here the CDR3 DNA reads TGTGCCAGTAAAGGGGACAGTTCCTACGAGCAGTACTTC. It is translated as CASKGDSSYEQYF.

This clone has just one count. The chain couples TRBV9 to TRBJ2-5; 7 nucleotides agree with TRBD2. The CDR3 has 15 amino acids. Germline CDR1 is SGDLS and CDR2 is YYNGEE. Unmatched junction bases numbered 6, after V lost 2 bases and J lost 2 bases. The CDR3 bases are TGTGCCAGCAGCGTCCCCGGGGGGTCTCAAGAGACCCAGTACTTC. This sequence encodes CASSVPGGSQETQYF.

The rearrangement uses TRBV5-4 and TRBJ2-5; TRBD2 matches at 14 bases. Germline V gene lookup returns CDR1 SGHNT and CDR2 YYREEE (reference sequence). This CDR3 contains 17 residues. Germline trimming cut 4 bases from V and 3 bases from J; bases unmatched to any gene: 8. DNA of the CDR3: TGTGCCAGCAGCAGGGGGACTAGCGGGGGAAGGGAAGAGACCCAGTACTTC. Its protein product is CASSRGTSGGREETQYF.

The gene calls are TRBV6-1 and TRBJ1-6; D is uncertain. The CDR3 totals 16 residues. Germline V gene lookup returns CDR1 MNHNS and CDR2 SASEGT. Trimming took off 2 bases at V and 6 bases at J, with 14 bases between the two ends. The CDR3 DNA reads TGTGCCAGCAGTGAATGGAGGACTGCGATTAATTCACCCCTCCACTTT. This encodes CASSEWRTAINSPLHF.